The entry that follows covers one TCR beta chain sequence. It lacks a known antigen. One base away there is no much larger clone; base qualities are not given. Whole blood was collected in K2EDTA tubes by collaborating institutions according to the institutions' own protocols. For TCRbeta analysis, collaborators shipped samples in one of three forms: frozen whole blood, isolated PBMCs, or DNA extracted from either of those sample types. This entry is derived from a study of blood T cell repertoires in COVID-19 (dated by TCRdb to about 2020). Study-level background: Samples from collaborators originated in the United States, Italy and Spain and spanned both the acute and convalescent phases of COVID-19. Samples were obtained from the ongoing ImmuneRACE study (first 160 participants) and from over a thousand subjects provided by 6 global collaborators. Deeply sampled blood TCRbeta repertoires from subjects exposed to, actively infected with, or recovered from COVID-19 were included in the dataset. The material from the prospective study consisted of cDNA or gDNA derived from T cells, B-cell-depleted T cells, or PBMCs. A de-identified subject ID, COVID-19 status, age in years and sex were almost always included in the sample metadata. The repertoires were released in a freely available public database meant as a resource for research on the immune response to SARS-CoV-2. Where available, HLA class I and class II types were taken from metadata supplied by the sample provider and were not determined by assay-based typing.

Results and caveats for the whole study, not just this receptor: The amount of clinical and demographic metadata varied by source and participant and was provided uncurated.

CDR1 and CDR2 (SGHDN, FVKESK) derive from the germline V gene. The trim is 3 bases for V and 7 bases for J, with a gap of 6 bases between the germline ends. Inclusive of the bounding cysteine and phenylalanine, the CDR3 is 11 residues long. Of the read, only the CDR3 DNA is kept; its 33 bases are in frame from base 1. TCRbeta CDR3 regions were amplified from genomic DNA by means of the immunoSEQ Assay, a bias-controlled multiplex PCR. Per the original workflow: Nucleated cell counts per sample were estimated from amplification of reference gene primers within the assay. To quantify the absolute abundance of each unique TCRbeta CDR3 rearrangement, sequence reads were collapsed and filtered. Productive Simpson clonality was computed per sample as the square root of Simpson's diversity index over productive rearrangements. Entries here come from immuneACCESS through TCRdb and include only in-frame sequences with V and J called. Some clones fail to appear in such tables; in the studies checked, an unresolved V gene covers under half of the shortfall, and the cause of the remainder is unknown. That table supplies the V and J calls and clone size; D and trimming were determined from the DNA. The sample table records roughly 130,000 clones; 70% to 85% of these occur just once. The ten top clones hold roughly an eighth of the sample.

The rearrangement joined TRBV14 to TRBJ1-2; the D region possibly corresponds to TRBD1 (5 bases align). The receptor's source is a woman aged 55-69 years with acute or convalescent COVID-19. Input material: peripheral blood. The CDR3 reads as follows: CASSQGLGYTF. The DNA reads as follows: TGTGCCAGCAGCCAGGGGCTTGGCTACACCTTC. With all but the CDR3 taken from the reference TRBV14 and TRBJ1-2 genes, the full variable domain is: EAGVTQFPSHSVIEKGQTVTLRCDPISGHDNLYWYRRVMGKEIKFLLHFVKESKQDESGMPNNRFLAERTGGTYSTLKVQPAELEDSGVYFCASSQGLGYTFGSGTRLTVV.